The 26 T cell receptor beta chains presented below share a single source sample, sequenced in a study of response to subunit inactivated influenza vaccine. TCRdb fed the RT-PCR reads into MiXCR, producing one record per CDR3 protein. This sample has fewer than 700,000 distinct CDR3 sequences, with 10% to 15% found just once. The input for sequencing was PBMCs from blood, taken more than 35 days after vaccination. The receptors come from a middle-aged man who received an inactivated influenza vaccine.

The table lists this clonotype with many counts. This chain's CDR3 is CASSYTGTTEAFF. DNA for the CDR3: TGTGCCAGCAGTTACACAGGGACAACTGAAGCTTTCTTT. This chain uses TRBV6-5 with TRBJ1-1; D perhaps matches TRBD1 (6 bases). The germline V gene has CDR1 MNHEY and CDR2 SVGAGI. Trimming stripped 2 bases from V and 5 bases from J, with 9 bases between. The CDR3 contains 13 residues.

This clonotype was seen a handful of times. This chain uses TRBV20-1 with TRBJ1-5; D is unclear. V lost 4 bases to trimming and J lost 4 bases, with 8 bases between them. The length of the CDR3 is 12 residues. Per germline, CDR1 DFQATT and CDR2 SNEGSKA (reference sequence). The CDR3 region has the DNA TGCAGTGCTACCTATGGGAATCAGCCCCAGCATTTT. Its protein product is CSATYGNQPQHF.

The DNA of the CDR3 is TGTGCCAGCAGTTTATCGACGCTTGACTACAATGAGCAGTTCTTC. Residues: CASSLSTLDYNEQFF. V usage is TRBV28 and J usage is TRBJ2-1; D remains unclear. CDR1 and CDR2 (germline): MDHEN, SYDVKM. The CDR3 totals 15 residues. V was cut by 1 base and J by 3 bases, with 10 bases left in between.

This rearrangement joins TRBV7-2 to TRBJ1-5; possible D gene TRBD1, 6 bases. V was clipped by 0 bases and J by 3 bases, with 9 bases between them. The CDR3 loop spans 15 amino acids. CDR1 SGHTA and CDR2 FQGNSA come from the germline V gene. The CDR3 region has the DNA TGTGCCAGCAGCTTAGCTGGGACATTCAATCAGCCCCAGCATTTT. Translation gives CASSLAGTFNQPQHF.

This clonotype was counted a few times. V and J are TRBV11-2 and TRBJ1-1; perhaps TRBD1 as D (6 bases). CDR1 SGHAT and CDR2 FQNNGV come from the germline V gene. The CDR3 is 17 amino acids. Trimming removed 0 bases at V and 3 bases at J, with 17 bases between. DNA of the CDR3: TGTGCCAGCAGCTTAGATAGGCTAAGGGGGTCGGACACTGAAGCTTTCTTT. Its translation: CASSLDRLRGSDTEAFF.

J is TRBJ2-7 and V is TRBV28, with 7 nucleotides matching TRBD2. Germline assignment: CDR1 MDHEN and CDR2 SYDVKM. The CDR3 contains 14 residues. V shed 6 bases and J 2 bases; nucleotides not matched to a gene: 7. In DNA form, the CDR3 reads TGTGCCAGCAGCCAAAGCGGGAAAACCTACGAGCAGTACTTC. Residues: CASSQSGKTYEQYF.

This clonotype showed up just a few times. V usage is TRBV29-1 and J usage is TRBJ2-7; 7 positions agree with TRBD1. Germline values: CDR1 SQVTM, CDR2 ANQGSEA. This CDR3 spans 15 amino acids. J was trimmed by 0 bases and V by 2 bases; bases with no gene match: 7. CDR3 DNA sequence: TGCAGCGTTGAAAACAGGGGCTGGGACTCCTACGAGCAGTACTTC. Encoded protein: CSVENRGWDSYEQYF.

This clonotype has only a few counts. The gene calls are TRBV20-1 and TRBJ2-3; 15 bases line up with TRBD2. The junction had 11 bases not matched to a gene; V was cut back by 1 base and J by 6 bases. Germline loops: CDR1 DFQATT, CDR2 SNEGSKA (reference sequence). The CDR3 totals 18 residues. CDR3 region: CSARGGLAGGLAVDTQYF. The CDR3, as DNA: TGCAGTGCTAGAGGTGGACTAGCGGGGGGGCTCGCGGTGGATACGCAGTATTTT.

The gene calls are TRBV5-1 and TRBJ2-3, with TRBD2 matching 10 bases. The CDR3 spans 15 residues. Germline V gene sequence: CDR1 SGHRS, CDR2 YFSETQ. V was pared by 1 base and J by 4 bases, with 3 bases of the junction left unmatched. The CDR3 loop is CASSLQREGSDTQYF. The CDR3 DNA reads as TGCGCCAGCAGCTTGCAGCGGGAGGGTTCAGATACGCAGTATTTT.

The chain carries TRBV20-1 and TRBJ1-6, with D possibly being TRBD1 (6 bases). This CDR3 region has 15 residues. V was clipped by 2 bases and J by 9 bases, with 17 bases between them. Germline lookup yields CDR1 DFQATT and CDR2 SNEGSKA (reference sequence). The CDR3 loop is CSARPTGLKGSPLHF. DNA of the CDR3: TGCAGTGCTAGACCCACAGGGCTTAAGGGTTCACCCCTCCACTTT.

This clonotype was recorded a few times. The gene calls are TRBV10-3 and TRBJ1-2, with D possibly being TRBD1 (6 bases). The V and J ends lost 4 bases and 7 bases respectively, with 16 bases between them. CDR3 length: 14 residues. The germline V gene has CDR1 ENHRY and CDR2 SYGVKD. In nucleotides, the CDR3 is TGTGCCATCAGTGGGAGCAGGGGATGGCGTGGCTACACCTTC. Protein product: CAISGSRGWRGYTF.

This clonotype was seen repeatedly, ten times or more. The V call is TRBV6-5, the J call TRBJ1-2; no firm D call. Germline V gives CDR1 MNHEY, CDR2 SVGAGI. V was cut by 0 bases and J by 0 bases, with 8 bases left in between. The CDR3 runs 15 residues. CDR3 nucleotide sequence: TGTGCCAGCAGTTACTCTGGGTCAACTAACTATGGCTACACCTTC. This translates into CASSYSGSTNYGYTF.

This clonotype occurred a few times. V is TRBV11-1 and J is TRBJ2-1, with 9 bases that match TRBD1. Looked up from germline, CDR1 is SGHAT and CDR2 is FQDESV (reference sequence). The trim removed 4 bases at V and 0 bases at J, leaving 10 bases unmatched. The CDR3 covers 18 residues. CDR3 sequence: CASSWPGQGSVSYNEQFF. As DNA, the CDR3 is TGTGCCAGCAGCTGGCCGGGACAGGGAAGCGTCTCCTACAATGAGCAGTTCTTC. Looking up the rest from reference TRBV11-1 and TRBJ2-1 gives the full variable domain: EAEVAQSPRYKITEKSQAVAFWCDPISGHATLYWYRQILGQGPELLVQFQDESVVDDSQLPKDRFSAERLKGVDSTLKIQPAELGDSAMYLCASSWPGQGSVSYNEQFFGPGTRLTVL.

The V and J genes are TRBV29-1 and TRBJ1-4; 7 bases fit TRBD1. Looked up from germline, CDR1 is SQVTM and CDR2 is ANQGSEA. CDR3 length: 15 residues. V trimming: 6 bases; J trimming: 4 bases; junction bases outside the gene matches: 11. CDR3 DNA sequence: TGCAGCGTGAAGCCCTGGGACAGCGGTAATGAAAAACTGTTTTTT. The encoded protein is CSVKPWDSGNEKLFF.

The V gene is TRBV30, the J gene TRBJ2-3; D gene uncertain. The germline CDR1 and CDR2 sequences are GTSNPN and SVGIG (reference sequence). This CDR3 comprises 11 residues. V shed 2 bases and J shed 3 bases, with 3 bases lying between them. In DNA form, the CDR3 reads TGTGCCTGGAGTCTGACAGATACGCAGTATTTT. This translates into CAWSLTDTQYF. The complete variable domain, with remaining parts taken from reference TRBV30 and TRBJ2-3, reads SQTIHQWPATLVQPVGSPLSLECTVEGTSNPNLYWYRQAAGRGLQLLFYSVGIGQISSEVPQNLSASRPQDRQFILSSKKLLLSDSGFYLCAWSLTDTQYFGPGTRLTVL.

This clonotype was observed a few times. The V and J genes are TRBV10-3 and TRBJ2-1; D is undetermined. Trimming removed 5 bases at V and 6 bases at J, with 11 bases between. The CDR3 has 13 residues. Germline V gene sequence: CDR1 ENHRY, CDR2 SYGVKD. The CDR3 bases are TGTGCCATCAGTCCCGACCCCGGCAATGAGCAGTTCTTC. This sequence encodes CAISPDPGNEQFF.

This clonotype was seen repeatedly, ten times or more. The CDR3 reads CASSYEGTGELFF. CDR3 coding DNA: TGTGCCAGCAGCTACGAAGGAACCGGGGAGCTGTTTTTT. The chain links TRBV7-2 to TRBJ2-2; no reliable D call. V gave up 4 bases and J gave up 5 bases, with 8 bases separating them. Germline assignment: CDR1 SGHTA and CDR2 FQGNSA. The CDR3 covers 13 residues.

The chain joins TRBV2 to TRBJ1-1; TRBD1 agrees at 7 bases. This CDR3 spans 12 amino acids. From germline, CDR1 is SNHLY and CDR2 FYNNEI. V was clipped by 8 bases and J by 4 bases; unmatched bases: 4. CDR3 nucleotides: TGTGCCAGCGACAGGGTGAGCACTGAAGCTTTCTTT. The encoded protein is CASDRVSTEAFF.

At least ten counts were recorded for this clonotype. This chain connects TRBV15 to TRBJ2-7; TRBD1 is a possible D gene (6 bases). V lost 3 bases to trimming and J lost 2 bases, with 11 bases between them. Germline V gene lookup returns CDR1 LNHNV and CDR2 YYDKDF (reference sequence). The CDR3 contains 14 residues. CDR3 DNA: TGTGCCACCAGCAGGCAAGGACAGACCTACGAGCAGTACTTC. Residues: CATSRQGQTYEQYF.

V and J are TRBV29-1 and TRBJ2-5, with D maybe TRBD1 (5 bases). V gave up 2 bases and J gave up 0 bases, with 10 bases separating them. CDR1 is SQVTM and CDR2 is ANQGSEA in the germline V gene. The CDR3 has 14 amino acids. The CDR3 region has the DNA TGCAGCGTTGAATTGAGACAGCACCAAGAGACCCAGTACTTC. Its protein product is CSVELRQHQETQYF. Together with reference TRBV29-1 and TRBJ2-5, the CDR3 gives the full variable domain: SAVISQKPSRDICQRGTSLTIQCQVDSQVTMMFWYRQQPGQSLTLIATANQGSEATYESGFVIDKFPISRPNLTFSTLTVSNMSPEDSSIYLCSVELRQHQETQYFGPGTRLLVL.

V usage is TRBV29-1 and J usage is TRBJ1-5, with 8 nucleotides matching TRBD1. Germline assignment: CDR1 SQVTM and CDR2 ANQGSEA. CDR3 length: 13 amino acids. After removal of 7 bases from V and 7 bases from J, the junction contained 9 bases not matched to a gene. The CDR3 sequence: CSAVQGVGQPQHF. Written as DNA, the CDR3 is TGCAGCGCGGTACAGGGGGTCGGGCAGCCCCAGCATTTT.

There are many counts of this clonotype. The gene calls are TRBV24-1 and TRBJ2-1; perhaps TRBD1 as D (5 bases). CDR1 and CDR2 (germline): KGHDR, SFDVKD. The CDR3 contains 16 residues. V was trimmed by 0 bases and J by 7 bases, leaving 15 bases between them. The CDR3 spells CATSDLFQGGMNEQFF. CDR3 DNA: TGTGCCACCAGTGATTTGTTTCAGGGTGGAATGAATGAGCAGTTCTTC.

In this sample, this clonotype turned up many times. This chain links TRBV4-1 with TRBJ2-1, with 11 bases matching TRBD2. With V trimmed by 3 bases and J by 6 bases, 7 bases remained unmatched. The germline V gene encodes CDR1 MGHRA and CDR2 YSYEKL. This CDR3 spans 16 amino acids. The CDR3 DNA follows: TGCGCCAGCAGCCAGACGGGACTAGCGGAGGCCAATGAGCAGTTCTTC. It is translated as CASSQTGLAEANEQFF.

This clonotype was counted only a few times. V and J are TRBV20-1 and TRBJ2-1, with 9 nucleotides matching TRBD2. CDR1 and CDR2 from the germline V gene are DFQATT and SNEGSKA (reference sequence). The junction had 11 bases not matched to a gene; V was cut back by 5 bases and J by 3 bases. The CDR3 totals 16 residues. DNA for the CDR3: TGCAGTGCTTTCCTCTTTAGCGGGAGTGGCTACAATGAGCAGTTCTTC. Amino acids: CSAFLFSGSGYNEQFF.

This clonotype was counted only a few times. DNA of the CDR3: TGCAGTGCAACAGGGTACGGGTACTATGGCTACACCTTC. Encoded protein: CSATGYGYYGYTF. This chain uses TRBV20-1 with TRBJ1-2; weak D call: TRBD1 (6 bases). V was cut by 6 bases and J by 3 bases, with 14 bases left in between. CDR1 is DFQATT and CDR2 is SNEGSKA in the germline V gene (reference sequence). The CDR3 extends over 13 amino acids.

This clonotype was seen a handful of times. The rearrangement joins TRBV7-2 to TRBJ2-3; 12 bases line up with TRBD2. V dropped 2 bases and J dropped 10; count of bases not matched to a gene: 10. This CDR3 has 16 amino acids. CDR1 is SGHTA and CDR2 is FQGNSA in the germline V gene. CDR3 protein: CASSLTSGGPPGSQYF. The CDR3, as DNA: TGTGCCAGCAGCTTAACTAGCGGGGGGCCCCCAGGCTCGCAGTATTTT.